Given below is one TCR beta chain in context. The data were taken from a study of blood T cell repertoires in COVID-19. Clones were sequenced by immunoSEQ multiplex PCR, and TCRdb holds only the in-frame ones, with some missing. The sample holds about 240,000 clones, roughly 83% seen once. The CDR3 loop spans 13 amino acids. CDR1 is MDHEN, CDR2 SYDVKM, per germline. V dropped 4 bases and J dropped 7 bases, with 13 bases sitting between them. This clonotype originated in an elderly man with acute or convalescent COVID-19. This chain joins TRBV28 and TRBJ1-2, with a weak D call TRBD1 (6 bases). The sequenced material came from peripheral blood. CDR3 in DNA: TGTGCCAGCAGTTCACAGGGTCCGGGTGGCTACACCTTC. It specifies CASSSQGPGGYTF.